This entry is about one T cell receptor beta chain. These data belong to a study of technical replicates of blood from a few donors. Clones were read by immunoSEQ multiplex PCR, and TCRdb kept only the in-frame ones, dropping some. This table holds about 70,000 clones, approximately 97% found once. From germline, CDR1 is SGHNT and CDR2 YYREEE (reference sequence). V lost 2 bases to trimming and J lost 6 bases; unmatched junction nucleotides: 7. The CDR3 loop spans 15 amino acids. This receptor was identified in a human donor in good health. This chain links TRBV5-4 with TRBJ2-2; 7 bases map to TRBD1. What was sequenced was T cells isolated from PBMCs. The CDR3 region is CASSLPGTASGELFF. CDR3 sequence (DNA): TGTGCCAGCAGCTTACCCGGGACAGCGTCCGGGGAGCTGTTTTTT.